A selection of T cell receptor beta chains follows, all from one sample in a study of T cell responses to AZD1222 COVID-19 vaccine. Here immunoSEQ multiplex PCR was the method, and the copy in TCRdb shows in-frame clones only, minus some. The sample includes around 150,000 clones, roughly 92% of them seen just once. The specimen comprised peripheral blood, sampled 28 days after the second AZD1222 dose. These receptors originate from an adult who received the AZD1222 COVID-19 vaccine. The CDR3 runs from the conserved cysteine through the conserved F or W. The D gene is left open where the match is weak. Expanded clones are given a class, and other clones once, few, many or no size at all.

V	size	J	D	DNA	CDR3
TRBV28	-	TRBJ2-7	TRBD1	TGTGCCAGCAATCTAAGGGGACAGGGGGCACGAGAGCAGTACTTC	CASNLRGQGAREQYF
TRBV19	-	TRBJ1-2	TRBD1	TGTGCCAGTAGGGGACAGGGGGCTGGGGACTATGGCTACACCTTC	CASRGQGAGDYGYTF
TRBV13	-	TRBJ1-2	-	TGTGCCAGCAGCCGGAAAGCTAACTATGGCTACACCTTC	CASSRKANYGYTF
TRBV14	-	TRBJ1-3	-	TGTGCCAGCACCAACACAGGACTCTCTGGAAACACCATATATTTT	CASTNTGLSGNTIYF
TRBV7-9	-	TRBJ1-1	-	TGTGCCAGCAGCTTAGGGGGCACCCAAGCTTTCTTT	CASSLGGTQAFF
TRBV6-2/TRBV6-3	few	TRBJ2-6	-	TGTGCCAGCAGTAAAGGGGATGGGGCCAACGTCCTGACTTTC	CASSKGDGANVLTF
TRBV19	-	TRBJ2-7	-	TGTGCCAGTAGTATTACCGGGAGCTCCTACGAGCAGTACTTC	CASSITGSSYEQYF
TRBV2	-	TRBJ2-7	TRBD2	TGTGCCAGCAGTTCCCCCGGACTAGCGGGAGGCGAGCAGTACTTC	CASSSPGLAGGEQYF
TRBV3-1/TRBV3-2	few	TRBJ2-1	-	TGTGCCAGCAGCCAAGCGACTAGCTCCTACAATGAGCAGTTCTTC	CASSQATSSYNEQFF
TRBV12-1	-	TRBJ2-5	-	TGTGCCAGCAGCCCCCAGGCCCAGTACTTC	CASSPQAQYF
TRBV5-1	-	TRBJ2-6	-	TGCGCCAGCAGCTTGGGCTTCACCCACTCTGGGGCCAACGTCCTGACTTTC	CASSLGFTHSGANVLTF
TRBV3-1/TRBV3-2	once	TRBJ1-3	-	TGTGCCAGCAGCCAAGGGTCCGGGGTTGGAAACACCATATATTTT	CASSQGSGVGNTIYF
TRBV7-8	-	TRBJ1-5	TRBD1	TGTGCCAGCAGCTTCGGACAGGGGCTCAATCAGCCCCAGCATTTT	CASSFGQGLNQPQHF
TRBV27	-	TRBJ1-1	-	TGTGCCAGCAGTTTAAGAGTGGCCGGGTCTCTCAAGAACACTGAAGCTTTCTTT	CASSLRVAGSLKNTEAFF
TRBV7-6	-	TRBJ1-2	-	TGTGCCAGCAGCGGAAATGGGGGGGCTGACTATGGCTACACCTTC	CASSGNGGADYGYTF
TRBV27	-	TRBJ2-2	-	TGTGCCAGCAGTTTTCCAACCGGGGAGCTGTTTTTT	CASSFPTGELFF
TRBV3-1/TRBV3-2	-	TRBJ2-1	TRBD2	TGTGCCAGCAGCCCGGGGACTAACTACAATGAGCAGTTCTTC	CASSPGTNYNEQFF
TRBV5-4	-	TRBJ2-5	TRBD2	TGTGCCAGCAGCTTTTATCTAGCGGGAGGGGAGACCCAGTACTTC	CASSFYLAGGETQYF
TRBV7-3	-	TRBJ1-6	-	TGTGCCAGCAGCTTATCTCCGCAGGGCGGATCACCCCTCCACTTT	CASSLSPQGGSPLHF
TRBV20-1	-	TRBJ2-7	TRBD2	TGCAGTGCTAGTTCCGGGAGGGCCATAGTATCCTACGAGCAGTACTTC	CSASSGRAIVSYEQYF
TRBV11-2	-	TRBJ1-3	TRBD1	TGTGCCAGCAGCTCGCCCCGCGGGGACAGAGGTGGAAACACCATATATTTT	CASSSPRGDRGGNTIYF
TRBV6-5	-	TRBJ1-5	-	TGTGCCAGCAGTTCGAATCAGCCCCAGCATTTT	CASSSNQPQHF
TRBV6-5	-	TRBJ1-5	-	TGTGCCACCGGGGGGCAGGGCGGACAGCCCCAGCATTTT	CATGGQGGQPQHF
TRBV9	-	TRBJ2-7	-	TGTGCCAGCAGCTGGCGGGATAGCGGAAGTCCGGTCTACGAGCAGTACTTC	CASSWRDSGSPVYEQYF
TRBV9	-	TRBJ2-2	-	TGTGCCAGCAGCGTAGCTCGAAGCGGGGAGCTGTTTTTT	CASSVARSGELFF
TRBV2	-	TRBJ1-4	-	TGTGCCAGCAGCCGGAGGACGCTTTTGCGAGCGAGCGAAAAACTGTTTTTT	CASSRRTLLRASEKLFF
TRBV18	-	TRBJ1-5	TRBD1	TGTGCCAGCTCACCTGACCAGGGGGTTTCCAATCAGCCCCAGCATTTT	CASSPDQGVSNQPQHF
TRBV5-1	-	TRBJ2-7	-	TGCGCCAGCAGCTTGAGGACGTCAAGCTCCTACGAGCAGTACTTC	CASSLRTSSSYEQYF
TRBV28	-	TRBJ2-7	TRBD1	TGTGCCAGCAGCTCCGGGACAGTCATTTACGAGCAGTACTTC	CASSSGTVIYEQYF
TRBV4-1	-	TRBJ2-3	TRBD2	TGCGCCAGCAGCCAGGGGAGAGCGGGAGGGAGGGATACGCAGTATTTT	CASSQGRAGGRDTQYF
TRBV4-1	-	TRBJ2-1	-	TGCGCCAGCAGCCAAGAGGGGCGGGAAAACAATGAGCAGTTCTTC	CASSQEGRENNEQFF